This TCR beta chain derives from a study of blood T cell repertoires in COVID-19. This CDR3 contains 13 residues. V was clipped by 3 bases and J by 6 bases; unmatched bases: 2. Per the germline V gene, CDR1 is SGHTA and CDR2 is FQGTGA. The assay was immunoSEQ multiplex PCR, and TCRdb's table has in-frame clones only and misses some. The sample records 75,000 to 90,000 clones, 91% being singletons. The V call is TRBV7-3, the J call TRBJ2-1; TRBD1 aligns across 7 bases. This clonotype originated in a human donor in a cohort sampled during active COVID-19. The sample comprised peripheral blood. The CDR3 DNA is TGTGCCAGCAGCTTCGACAGGGCCAATGAGCAGTTCTTC. This gives the protein CASSFDRANEQFF.